This entry lists 30 T cell receptor beta chains sequenced from one sample in a study of cytomegalovirus exposure and HLA in healthy donors. In the PCR, 60 Vbeta and 13 Jbeta primers were used. Here immunoSEQ multiplex PCR was the method, and the copy in TCRdb shows in-frame clones only, minus some. The sample data list tens of thousands of clones. Specimen: PBMCs. The receptors derive from a female donor in good health and CMV-seropositive.

V usage is TRBV7-2 and J usage is TRBJ2-5; maybe TRBD1 (5 bases). Germline V gives CDR1 SGHTA, CDR2 FQGNSA. There are 13 residues in the CDR3. V was pared by 5 bases and J by 4 bases, with 11 bases between. The CDR3 is CASSPTVRETQYF. CDR3 DNA sequence: TGTGCCAGCAGCCCGACAGTTAGAGAGACCCAGTACTTC.

Here the CDR3 DNA reads TGTGCCAGCAGCCCCCGGGGAGGGACTAATGAAAAACTGTTTTTT. Translation gives CASSPRGGTNEKLFF. V gene TRBV7-6 combines with J gene TRBJ1-4; no clear D gene. Per the germline V gene, CDR1 is SGHVS and CDR2 is FNYEAQ. The CDR3 covers 15 residues. The ends were cut back, 5 bases at V and 2 bases at J, with 12 bases in the middle.

Concerning this clone itself: At one end the junction does not follow the germline gene, possibly because of a read error. The V and J genes are TRBV10-1 and TRBJ2-7; possibly TRBD1 for D (5 bases). In germline, CDR1 is WNHNN, CDR2 SYGVQD (reference sequence). The CDR3 runs 12 residues. This chain's CDR3 is CASSDQDNQRVF. In DNA, the CDR3 is TGCGCCAGCAGTGACCAGGACAATCAGCGCGTCTTC.

Concerning this clone itself: The germline gene is not matched at one end of the junction; a read error may be the cause. The chain links TRBV28 to TRBJ1-2; 8 positions match TRBD1. This CDR3 region has 12 residues. Germline CDR1 and CDR2: MDHEN and SYDVKM. The CDR3 DNA is TGTGCCAGCAGTTCGAGCCGTGGACAGGGCGATTTC. It encodes CASSSSRGQGDF.

V gene TRBV13 combines with J gene TRBJ2-7; 15 bases line up with TRBD2. From germline, CDR1 is PRHDT and CDR2 FYEKMQ (reference sequence). There are 16 residues in the CDR3. V shed 5 bases and J 4 bases; nucleotides not matched to a gene: 6. In nucleotides, the CDR3 is TGTGCCAGCAGCGGGACTAGCGGGAGGCGGGTGTACGAGCAGTACTTC. It yields the protein CASSGTSGRRVYEQYF.

The chain carries TRBV28 and TRBJ2-7, with a tentative D call TRBD1 (6 bases). V gave up 6 bases and J gave up 4 bases, with 13 bases separating them. CDR1 and CDR2 from the germline V gene are MDHEN and SYDVKM. CDR3 length: 13 residues. CDR3 residues: CASSLGTPYEQYF. The CDR3 DNA is TGTGCCAGCAGCCTAGGGACACCTTACGAGCAGTACTTC.

This rearrangement joins TRBV6-5 to TRBJ2-1, with a possible D match to TRBD2 (6 bases). The CDR3 has 15 amino acids. V lost 7 bases and J lost 1, with 14 bases in between. The germline CDR1 and CDR2 sequences are MNHEY and SVGAGI. CDR3 sequence: CASKIGGLSYNEQFF. The CDR3 DNA is TGTGCCAGCAAGATAGGAGGGTTGTCCTACAATGAGCAGTTCTTC.

The chain combines TRBV4-2 with TRBJ2-5; a weak D match, TRBD2 (5 bases). V was pared by 3 bases and J by 5 bases, with 16 bases between. The germline CDR1 and CDR2 sequences are LGHNA and YNFKEQ. The length of the CDR3 is 15 residues. CDR3 protein: CASSHYGIGIETQYF. The CDR3 DNA sequence: TGTGCCAGCAGCCATTACGGGATCGGTATTGAGACCCAGTACTTC.

The rearrangement links TRBV18 to TRBJ2-3, with a weak D call TRBD2 (5 bases). This CDR3 has 13 residues. Germline V gene sequence: CDR1 KGHSH, CDR2 LQKENI. Between the trimmed V and J ends, which lost 6 bases and 2 bases, there was a span of 9 bases. The CDR3 here is CASSLGLTDTQYF. In nucleotides, the CDR3 is TGTGCCAGCTCCCTCGGACTCACAGATACGCAGTATTTT.

This rearrangement joins TRBV5-1 to TRBJ2-7; a weak D match, TRBD1 (5 bases). From germline, CDR1 is SGHRS and CDR2 YFSETQ. This CDR3 spans 13 amino acids. V was clipped by 4 bases and J by 3 bases, with 11 bases between them. CDR3 residues: CASSRQPDYEQYF. Written as DNA, the CDR3 is TGCGCCAGCAGCCGACAGCCTGACTACGAGCAGTACTTC.

V usage is TRBV5-4 and J usage is TRBJ2-2, with D tentatively TRBD1 (6 bases). Germline lookup yields CDR1 SGHNT and CDR2 YYREEE (reference sequence). Trimming stripped 0 bases from V and 2 bases from J, with 8 bases between. The CDR3 sequence is 15 residues long. This CDR3 is CASSLEGVNTGELFF. The CDR3 coding sequence is TGTGCCAGCAGCTTGGAGGGGGTTAACACCGGGGAGCTGTTTTTT. Filled out from reference TRBV5-4 and TRBJ2-2, the complete variable domain reads ETGVTQSPTHLIKTRGQQVTLRCSSQSGHNTVSWYQQALGQGPQFIFQYYREEENGRGNFPPRFSGLQFPNYSSELNVNALELDDSALYLCASSLEGVNTGELFFGEGSRLTVL.

The chain employs TRBV2 and TRBJ1-4; 8 bases align to TRBD1. CDR1 SNHLY and CDR2 FYNNEI come from the germline V gene. V was pared by 7 bases and J by 2 bases, with 3 bases of the junction left unmatched. This CDR3 has 14 amino acids. CDR3: CASNGQGTNEKLFF. CDR3 nucleotide sequence: TGTGCCAGCAATGGACAGGGCACTAATGAAAAACTGTTTTTT.

The rearrangement links TRBV19 to TRBJ2-2, with D perhaps matching TRBD2 (5 bases). CDR3 size: 12 residues. Trimming shortened V by 6 bases and J by 5 bases, and 7 bases separated the two germline ends. Germline V gene data show CDR1 as LNHDA and CDR2 as SQIVND (reference sequence). The CDR3 is CASRTTTGELFF. CDR3 in DNA: TGTGCCAGTAGGACTACTACCGGGGAGCTGTTTTTT.

The V call is TRBV7-3, the J call TRBJ2-5; 12 positions match TRBD2. Trimming removed 5 bases from V and 2 bases from J; junction bases left unmatched: 0. Germline V CDR1 and CDR2: SGHTA, FQGTGA. This CDR3 contains 14 residues. The CDR3 sequence: CASSTSGGQETQYF. The CDR3 DNA reads TGTGCCAGCAGCACTAGCGGGGGGCAAGAGACCCAGTACTTC.

The chain carries TRBV25-1 and TRBJ2-5; D is unresolved. CDR1 MGHDK and CDR2 SYGVNS come from the germline V gene. The CDR3 spans 11 residues. Trimming pared 6 bases from V and 5 bases from J, leaving 7 bases between. The CDR3 region is CASSAGETQYF. The CDR3 DNA reads as TGTGCCAGCAGCGCCGGGGAGACCCAGTACTTC.

V and J are TRBV6-5 and TRBJ2-7; 9 nucleotides match TRBD1. Trimming removed 6 bases from V and 2 bases from J; junction bases left unmatched: 8. The germline V gene encodes CDR1 MNHEY and CDR2 SVGAGI. The CDR3 covers 15 residues. CDR3 sequence: CASRTQGAVTYEQYF. Here the CDR3 DNA reads TGTGCCAGCAGGACACAGGGGGCAGTGACCTACGAGCAGTACTTC.

This sequence joins TRBV6-1 and TRBJ2-2; perhaps TRBD2 as D (6 bases). The CDR3 is 15 residues long. Between the trimmed V and J ends, which lost 7 bases and 0 bases, there was a span of 12 bases. Germline lookup yields CDR1 MNHNS and CDR2 SASEGT. The CDR3 bases are TGTGCCAGCAACGACGGGAGAGCGAACACCGGGGAGCTGTTTTTT. It is translated as CASNDGRANTGELFF.

V usage is TRBV19 and J usage is TRBJ1-2; 11 bases are a match to TRBD1. The CDR3 runs 14 residues. CDR1 LNHDA and CDR2 SQIVND come from the germline V gene (reference sequence). The J segment lost 5 bases and the V segment lost 6 bases, leaving 5 bases of the junction unmatched. The CDR3 loop reads CASRGTGGGYGYTF. In DNA form, the CDR3 reads TGTGCCAGTAGGGGGACAGGGGGTGGGTATGGCTACACCTTC.

The chain joins TRBV4-1 to TRBJ1-4; 9 bases fit TRBD1. Germline CDR1 reads MGHRA; CDR2 reads YSYEKL. The CDR3 totals 19 residues. The trim removed 4 bases at V and 7 bases at J, leaving 19 bases unmatched. The CDR3 DNA is TGCGCCAGCAGCCGGTACCCCCCGGGACAGGGATTGTTAGGTGAAAAACTGTTTTTT. Encoded protein: CASSRYPPGQGLLGEKLFF.

V gene TRBV19 combines with J gene TRBJ2-1; 9 bases are a match to TRBD2. The CDR3 is 16 residues long. Germline loops: CDR1 LNHDA, CDR2 SQIVND (reference sequence). With 1 base clipped from V and 1 base from J, the junction kept 2 bases outside the gene matches. The CDR3 loop reads CASSIGRGGSYNEQFF. The DNA of the CDR3 is TGTGCCAGTAGTATAGGGCGGGGGGGTTCCTACAATGAGCAGTTCTTC.

The CDR3 sequence is CASSTSAGASYEQYF. The CDR3 DNA is TGTGCCAGCAGCACGTCAGCGGGGGCCAGCTACGAGCAGTACTTC. This rearrangement joins TRBV7-8 to TRBJ2-7; TRBD2 agrees at 8 bases. Germline CDR1 is SGHVS and CDR2 is FQNEAQ. V lost 5 bases, J lost 3 bases, and 9 bases stayed unmatched. The CDR3 length is 15 residues.

V gene TRBV5-1 combines with J gene TRBJ2-7; a weak D match, TRBD2 (6 bases). The length of the CDR3 is 15 residues. Germline V gives CDR1 SGHRS, CDR2 YFSETQ. V lost 3 bases and J 2 bases, leaving 15 bases between the germline ends. The CDR3 region has the DNA TGCGCCAGCAGCTCCGGGACTCAGGGACCCTACGAGCAGTACTTC. Amino acid sequence: CASSSGTQGPYEQYF.

The gene calls are TRBV9 and TRBJ2-2; D might be TRBD1 (6 bases). Trimming pared 4 bases from V and 1 base from J, leaving 8 bases between. CDR3 length: 14 residues. CDR1 SGDLS and CDR2 YYNGEE come from the germline V gene. The CDR3 DNA is TGTGCCAGCAGCTCGGACAGGAACACCGGGGAGCTGTTTTTT. Translated, it gives CASSSDRNTGELFF. The complete variable domain, with remaining parts taken from reference TRBV9 and TRBJ2-2, reads DSGVTQTPKHLITATGQRVTLRCSPRSGDLSVYWYQQSLDQGLQFLIQYYNGEERAKGNILERFSAQQFPDLHSELNLSSLELGDSALYFCASSSDRNTGELFFGEGSRLTVL.

CDR3: CASRAGGSPETQYF. Written as DNA, the CDR3 is TGTGCTAGTAGAGCGGGGGGGAGCCCAGAGACCCAGTACTTC. The V and J genes are TRBV12-5 and TRBJ2-5; TRBD2 aligns across 10 bases. This CDR3 comprises 14 residues. CDR1 and CDR2 (germline): LGHNT, FRNRAP. V lost 8 bases to trimming and J lost 4 bases; unmatched junction nucleotides: 7.

This chain uses TRBV7-9 with TRBJ1-6, with 8 bases matching TRBD1. Germline-derived CDR1 and CDR2 are SEHNR and FQNEAQ (reference sequence). V trimming: 1 base; J trimming: 9 bases; junction bases outside the gene matches: 5. This CDR3 spans 15 amino acids. CDR3 sequence reads: CASSLGQGSLSPLHF. The CDR3 coding sequence is TGTGCCAGCAGCTTAGGACAGGGGAGTCTTTCACCCCTCCACTTT. Based on the CDR3 plus reference TRBV7-9 and TRBJ1-6, the full variable domain is DTGVSQNPRHKITKRGQNVTFRCDPISEHNRLYWYRQTLGQGPEFLTYFQNEAQLEKSRLLSDRFSAERPKGSFSTLEIQRTEQGDSAMYLCASSLGQGSLSPLHFGNGTRLTVT.

This chain joins TRBV4-2 and TRBJ2-1, with D tentatively TRBD2 (6 bases). Germline V gene sequence: CDR1 LGHNA, CDR2 YNFKEQ. V was clipped by 4 bases and J by 10 bases, with 14 bases between them. CDR3 length: 13 amino acids. The CDR3 nucleotides read TGTGCCAGCAGCCGCTCGACTAGTTGGGAGCAGTTCTTC. Its protein product is CASSRSTSWEQFF.

The chain links TRBV11-2 to TRBJ2-6; unclear D gene. The CDR3 is 13 residues long. The germline V and J ends were trimmed by 5 bases and 3 bases, with 5 bases remaining between them. In germline, CDR1 is SGHAT, CDR2 FQNNGV. The CDR3 DNA follows: TGTGCCAGCAGCCTATTTGGGGCCAACGTCCTGACTTTC. Residues: CASSLFGANVLTF.

The chain links TRBV18 to TRBJ2-5, with D tentatively TRBD1 (5 bases). The germline CDR1 and CDR2 sequences are KGHSH and LQKENI. The CDR3 consists of 14 residues. V was shortened by 3 bases and J by 1 base, with 9 bases between the two germline ends. CDR3 nucleotides: TGTGCCAGCTCACCCAGACAGACCCAAGAGACCCAGTACTTC. Translation gives CASSPRQTQETQYF.

The J gene is TRBJ2-5, the V gene TRBV29-1; D is perhaps TRBD1 (6 bases). The CDR3 contains 14 residues. Germline assignment: CDR1 SQVTM and CDR2 ANQGSEA. Trimming removed 0 bases from V and 5 bases from J, with 13 bases in between. In DNA form, the CDR3 reads TGCAGCGTTGAAGATCGGAGTCAGGGGGAGACCCAGTACTTC. As protein: CSVEDRSQGETQYF.

The chain has TRBV2 and TRBJ2-7; D unclear. Germline CDR1 reads SNHLY; CDR2 reads FYNNEI. The length of the CDR3 is 14 residues. The V end was cut by 4 bases, the J end by 0 bases, with 10 bases between. CDR3: CASSAFVGSYEQYF. DNA for the CDR3: TGTGCCAGCAGTGCCTTTGTCGGCTCCTACGAGCAGTACTTC.